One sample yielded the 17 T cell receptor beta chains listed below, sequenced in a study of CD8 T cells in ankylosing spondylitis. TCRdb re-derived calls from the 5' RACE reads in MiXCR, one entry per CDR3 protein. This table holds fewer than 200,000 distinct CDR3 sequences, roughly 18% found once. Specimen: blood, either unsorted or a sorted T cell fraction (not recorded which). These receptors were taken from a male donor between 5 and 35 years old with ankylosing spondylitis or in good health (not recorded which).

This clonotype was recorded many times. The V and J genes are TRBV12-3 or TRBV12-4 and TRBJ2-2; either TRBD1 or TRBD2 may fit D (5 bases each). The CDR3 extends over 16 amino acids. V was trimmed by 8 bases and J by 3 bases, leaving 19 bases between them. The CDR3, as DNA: TGTGCCAGCCAGCTCCGGGGCGGACCCTACACCGGGGAGCTGTTTTTT. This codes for CASQLRGGPYTGELFF.

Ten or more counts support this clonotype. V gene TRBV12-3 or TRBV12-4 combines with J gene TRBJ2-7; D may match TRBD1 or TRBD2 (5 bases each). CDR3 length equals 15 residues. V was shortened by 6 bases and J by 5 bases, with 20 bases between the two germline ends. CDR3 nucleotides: TGTGCCAGCAGGGGACCGGTGCCCCGTTCCCACGAGCAGTACGTC. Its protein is CASRGPVPRSHEQYV.

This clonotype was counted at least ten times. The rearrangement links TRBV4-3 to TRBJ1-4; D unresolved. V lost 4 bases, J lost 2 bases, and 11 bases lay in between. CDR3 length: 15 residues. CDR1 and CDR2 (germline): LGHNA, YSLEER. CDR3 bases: TGCGCCAGCAGCCGCGACTATCGGACTAATGAAAAACTGTTTTTT. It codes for CASSRDYRTNEKLFF.

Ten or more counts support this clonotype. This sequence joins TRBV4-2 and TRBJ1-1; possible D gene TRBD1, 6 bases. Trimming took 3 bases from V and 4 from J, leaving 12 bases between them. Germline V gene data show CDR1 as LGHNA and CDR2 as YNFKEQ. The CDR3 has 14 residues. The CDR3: CASSQGGATTEAFF. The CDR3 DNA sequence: TGTGCCAGCAGCCAGGGGGGGGCCACCACTGAAGCTTTCTTT.

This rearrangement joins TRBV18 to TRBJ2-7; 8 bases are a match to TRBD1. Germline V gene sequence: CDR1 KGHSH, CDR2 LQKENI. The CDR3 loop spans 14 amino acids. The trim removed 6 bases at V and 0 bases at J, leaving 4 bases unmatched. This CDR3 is CASSRTGYSYEQYF. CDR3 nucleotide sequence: TGTGCCAGCTCCCGGACAGGGTACTCCTACGAGCAGTACTTC.

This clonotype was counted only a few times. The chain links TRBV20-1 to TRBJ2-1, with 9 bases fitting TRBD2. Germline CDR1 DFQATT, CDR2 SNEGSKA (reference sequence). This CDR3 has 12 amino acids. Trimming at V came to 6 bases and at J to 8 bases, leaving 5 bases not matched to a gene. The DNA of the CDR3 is TGCAGTGCCCTGCGGGAGGGCCATGAGCAGTTCTTC. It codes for CSALREGHEQFF.

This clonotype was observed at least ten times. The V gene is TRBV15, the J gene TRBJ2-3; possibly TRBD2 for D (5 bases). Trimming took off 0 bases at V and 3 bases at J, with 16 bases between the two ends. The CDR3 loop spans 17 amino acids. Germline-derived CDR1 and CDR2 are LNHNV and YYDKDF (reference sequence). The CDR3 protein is CATSRDLGRGVTDTQYF. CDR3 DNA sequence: TGTGCCACCAGCAGAGATTTGGGGAGAGGAGTTACAGATACGCAGTATTTT. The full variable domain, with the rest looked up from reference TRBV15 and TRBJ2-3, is DAMVIQNPRYQVTQFGKPVTLSCSQTLNHNVMYWYQQKSSQAPKLLFHYYDKDFNNEADTPDNFQSRRPNTSFCFLDIRSPGLGDTAMYLCATSRDLGRGVTDTQYFGPGTRLTVL.

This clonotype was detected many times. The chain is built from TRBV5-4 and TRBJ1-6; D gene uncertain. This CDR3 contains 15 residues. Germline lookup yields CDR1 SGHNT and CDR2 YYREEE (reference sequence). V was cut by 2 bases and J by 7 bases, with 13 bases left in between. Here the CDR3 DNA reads TGTGCCAGCAGCTTTCCGGGAGGGTCCAATTCACCCCTCCACTTT. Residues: CASSFPGGSNSPLHF.

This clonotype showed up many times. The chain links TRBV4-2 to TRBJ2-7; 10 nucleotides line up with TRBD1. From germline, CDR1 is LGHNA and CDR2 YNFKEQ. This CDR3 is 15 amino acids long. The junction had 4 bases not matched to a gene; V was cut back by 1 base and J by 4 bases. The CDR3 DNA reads TGTGCCAGCAGCCAAGGGGGGACAGGGGTTTACGAGCAGTACTTC. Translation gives CASSQGGTGVYEQYF.

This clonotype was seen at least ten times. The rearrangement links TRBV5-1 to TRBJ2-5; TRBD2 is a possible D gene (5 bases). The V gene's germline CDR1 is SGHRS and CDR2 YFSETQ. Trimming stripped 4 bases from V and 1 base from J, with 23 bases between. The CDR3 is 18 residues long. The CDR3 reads CASSVSIPRGSIQETQYF. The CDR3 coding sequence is TGCGCCAGCAGCGTCAGTATACCACGGGGATCAATCCAAGAGACCCAGTACTTC.

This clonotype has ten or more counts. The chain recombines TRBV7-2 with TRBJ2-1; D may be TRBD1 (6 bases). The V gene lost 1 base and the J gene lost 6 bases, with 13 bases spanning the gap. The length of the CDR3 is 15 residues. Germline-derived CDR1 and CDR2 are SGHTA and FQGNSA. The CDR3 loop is CASSLEWGHINEQFF. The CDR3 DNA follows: TGTGCCAGCAGCTTAGAGTGGGGACACATCAATGAGCAGTTCTTC. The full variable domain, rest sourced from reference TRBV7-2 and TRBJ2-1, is GAGVSQSPSNKVTEKGKDVELRCDPISGHTALYWYRQSLGQGLEFLIYFQGNSAPDKSGLPSDRFSAERTGGSVSTLTIQRTQQEDSAVYLCASSLEWGHINEQFFGPGTRLTVL.

In DNA, the CDR3 is TGTGCCAGCAGTTTCCCCGGGACAGAAGAGACCCAGTACTTC. Translated: CASSFPGTEETQYF. This chain uses TRBV27 with TRBJ2-5, with 7 positions matching TRBD1. CDR3 size: 14 residues. Germline V CDR1 and CDR2: MNHEY, SMNVEV (reference sequence). V gave up 3 bases and J gave up 3 bases; unmatched junction bases: 4.

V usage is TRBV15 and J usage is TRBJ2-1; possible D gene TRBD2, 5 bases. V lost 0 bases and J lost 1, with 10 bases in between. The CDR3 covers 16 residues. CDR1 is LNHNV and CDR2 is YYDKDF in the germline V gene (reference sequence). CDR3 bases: TGTGCCACCAGCAGAGATCGGACGGGATCCTACAATGAGCAGTTCTTC. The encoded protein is CATSRDRTGSYNEQFF.

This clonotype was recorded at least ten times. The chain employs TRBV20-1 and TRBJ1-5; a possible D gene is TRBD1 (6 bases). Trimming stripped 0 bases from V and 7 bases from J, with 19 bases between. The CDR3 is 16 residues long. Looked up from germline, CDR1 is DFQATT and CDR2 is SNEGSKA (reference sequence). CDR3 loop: CSARDGGRGGSQPQHF. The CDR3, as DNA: TGCAGTGCTAGAGACGGGGGGCGCGGAGGATCACAGCCCCAGCATTTT.

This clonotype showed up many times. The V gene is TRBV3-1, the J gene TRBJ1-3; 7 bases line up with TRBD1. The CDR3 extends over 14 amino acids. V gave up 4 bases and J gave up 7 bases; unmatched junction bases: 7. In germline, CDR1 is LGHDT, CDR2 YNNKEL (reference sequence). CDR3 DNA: TGTGCCAGCAGCCTTCGACAGGGAACGAACACCATATATTTT. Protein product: CASSLRQGTNTIYF. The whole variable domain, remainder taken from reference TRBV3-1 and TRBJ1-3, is DTAVSQTPKYLVTQMGNDKSIKCEQNLGHDTMYWYKQDSKKFLKIMFSYNNKELIINETVPNRFSPKSPDKAHLNLHINSLELGDSAVYFCASSLRQGTNTIYFGEGSWLTVV.

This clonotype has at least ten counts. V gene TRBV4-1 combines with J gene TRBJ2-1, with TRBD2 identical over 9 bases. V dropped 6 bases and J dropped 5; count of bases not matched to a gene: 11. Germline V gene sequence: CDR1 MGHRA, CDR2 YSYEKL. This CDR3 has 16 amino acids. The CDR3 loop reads CASRRERTSVHNEQFF. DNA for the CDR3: TGCGCCAGCAGGCGAGAGAGGACTAGCGTCCACAATGAGCAGTTCTTC.

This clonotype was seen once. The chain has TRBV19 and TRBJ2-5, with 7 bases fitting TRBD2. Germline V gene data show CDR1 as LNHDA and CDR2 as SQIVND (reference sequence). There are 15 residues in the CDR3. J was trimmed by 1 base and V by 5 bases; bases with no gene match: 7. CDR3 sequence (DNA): TGTGCCAGTAGTCCCGGACTAGAGCCCCAAGAGACCCAGTACTTC. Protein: CASSPGLEPQETQYF.